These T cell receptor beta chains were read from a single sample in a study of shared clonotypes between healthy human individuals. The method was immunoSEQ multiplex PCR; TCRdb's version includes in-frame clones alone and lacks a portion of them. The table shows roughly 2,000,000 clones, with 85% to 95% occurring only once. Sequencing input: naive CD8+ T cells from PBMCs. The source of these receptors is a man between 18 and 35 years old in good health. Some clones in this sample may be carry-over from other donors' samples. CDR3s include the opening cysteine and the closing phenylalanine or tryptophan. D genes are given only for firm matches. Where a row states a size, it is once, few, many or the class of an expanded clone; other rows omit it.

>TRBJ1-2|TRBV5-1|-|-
CASSLAGQNYGYTF
TGCGCCAGCAGCTTGGCTGGACAGAACTATGGCTACACCTTC
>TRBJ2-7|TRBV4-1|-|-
CASSQGAAGSWEQYF
TGCGCCAGCAGCCAAGGGGCGGCGGGTTCCTGGGAGCAGTACTTC
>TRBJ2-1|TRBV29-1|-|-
CSVEPRGDMYNEQFF
TGCAGCGTTGAGCCGAGAGGTGACATGTACAATGAGCAGTTCTTC
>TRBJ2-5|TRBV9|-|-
CASSVGGVQETQYF
TGTGCCAGCAGCGTAGGAGGGGTCCAAGAGACCCAGTACTTC
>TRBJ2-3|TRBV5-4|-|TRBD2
CASSLKREFPFSTDTQYF
TGTGCCAGCAGCCTCAAGCGGGAGTTTCCCTTTAGCACAGATACGCAGTATTTT
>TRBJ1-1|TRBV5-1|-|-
CASSYPISGSTEAFF
TGCGCCAGCAGCTACCCCATTTCAGGGAGCACTGAAGCTTTCTTT
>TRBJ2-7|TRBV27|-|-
CASNSGIEQYF
TGTGCCAGCAACTCGGGGATCGAGCAGTACTTC
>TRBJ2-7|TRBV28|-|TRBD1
CASSFSLTGVLEQYF
TGTGCCAGCAGTTTCTCCCTGACAGGGGTTCTCGAGCAGTACTTC
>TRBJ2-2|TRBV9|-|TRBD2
CASSVGTSGRGTGELFF
TGTGCCAGCAGCGTAGGAACTAGCGGGAGGGGGACCGGGGAGCTGTTTTTT
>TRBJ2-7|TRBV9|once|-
CASSPTGRGTYEQYF
TGTGCCAGCAGCCCCACGGGGCGGGGCACCTACGAGCAGTACTTC
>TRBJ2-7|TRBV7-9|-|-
CASSSVGEQYF
TGTGCCAGCAGCTCTGTTGGGGAGCAGTACTTC
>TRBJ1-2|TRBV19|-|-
CASSISRSYGYTF
TGTGCCAGTAGTATTAGCAGGTCTTATGGCTACACCTTC
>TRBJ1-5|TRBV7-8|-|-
CASSLAYDGGLEWGNQPQHF
TGTGCCAGCAGCTTAGCTTATGATGGCGGTCTCGAGTGGGGCAATCAGCCCCAGCATTTT
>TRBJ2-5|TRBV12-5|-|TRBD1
CASGRGQGARETQYF
TGTGCTAGTGGCCGGGGACAGGGGGCCAGAGAGACCCAGTACTTC
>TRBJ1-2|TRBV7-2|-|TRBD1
CASSLGGTGDAPDYGYTF
TGTGCCAGCAGCTTGGGGGGGACAGGGGACGCTCCCGACTATGGCTACACCTTC
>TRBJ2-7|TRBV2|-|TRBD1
CASSDGQGAYEQYF
TGTGCCAGCAGTGACGGACAGGGGGCTTACGAGCAGTACTTC
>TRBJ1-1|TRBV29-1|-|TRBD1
CSVEERRGQGAFF
TGCAGCGTTGAAGAACGGCGGGGACAGGGAGCTTTCTTT
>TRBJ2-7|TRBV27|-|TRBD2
CASSLTTSGYYEQYF
TGTGCCAGCAGTTTAACTACTAGCGGTTATTACGAGCAGTACTTC
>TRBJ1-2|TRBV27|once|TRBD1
CASSVQTGGGYTF
TGTGCCAGCAGTGTCCAGACAGGGGGCGGCTACACCTTC
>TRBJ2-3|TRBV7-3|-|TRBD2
CASSLTSGIGDTQYF
TGTGCCAGCAGCCTAACTAGCGGGATTGGAGATACGCAGTATTTT
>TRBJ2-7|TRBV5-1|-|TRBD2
CASSPWTSTDYEQYF
TGCGCCAGCAGCCCCTGGACTAGCACGGACTACGAGCAGTACTTC
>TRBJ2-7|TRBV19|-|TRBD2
CASSAYSGPSYEQYF
TGTGCCAGTAGTGCCTATAGCGGGCCATCCTACGAGCAGTACTTC